This T cell receptor (beta chain) was sequenced for a study of OX40 agonist ivuxolimab in advanced cancers. The protocol was immunoSEQ multiplex PCR, while the TCRdb copy is restricted to in-frame clones and leaves out a portion. The table has 65,000 to 95,000 clones, over 85% seen once; the top ten hold around 4.4%. Per germline, CDR1 LGHNT and CDR2 FRNRAP. V was trimmed by 1 base and J by 8 bases, leaving 6 bases between them. This CDR3 is 12 amino acids long. The sample here was CD4+ or CD8+ T cells sorted from blood, taken in a trial of the OX40 agonist ivuxolimab. The source of this sequence is an adult with an advanced solid tumor such as melanoma, head and neck, liver or kidney cancer. The V call is TRBV12-5, the J call TRBJ2-1; either TRBD1 or TRBD2 may supply D (5 bases each). CDR3 region: CASGLGGDEQFF. The CDR3 nucleotides read TGTGCTAGTGGTTTGGGAGGGGATGAGCAGTTCTTC. Combining the CDR3 with reference TRBV12-5 and TRBJ2-1 gives the whole variable domain DARVTQTPRHKVTEMGQEVTMRCQPILGHNTVFWYRQTMMQGLELLAYFRNRAPLDDSGMPKDRFSAEMPDATLATLKIQPSEPRDSAVYFCASGLGGDEQFFGPGTRLTVL.